The 17 T cell receptor beta chains below come from one sample, sequenced in a study of sequential checkpoint blockade in melanoma. Treatment in this sample: randomized to nivolumab then ipilimumab (arm A) or the reverse (arm B). Measured with immunoSEQ multiplex PCR; TCRdb has only the in-frame clones, and not every one. Of 35,000 to 40,000 clones listed, around nine tenths are singletons. The source material was CD8+ T cells sorted from blood (inferred from file names), sampled from a patient given nivolumab and ipilimumab in sequence. The receptors originated from a human donor with melanoma.

This chain's CDR3 is CASSVGGSSSYEQYF. As DNA, the CDR3 is TGTGCCAGCAGCGTAGGGGGCAGCAGCTCCTACGAGCAGTACTTC. The chain is built from TRBV9 and TRBJ2-7; maybe TRBD1 (5 bases). The CDR3 length is 15 residues. V shed 0 bases and J shed 0 bases, with 10 bases lying between them. The germline CDR1 and CDR2 sequences are SGDLS and YYNGEE.

This clone showed up just a few times. The chain links TRBV10-2 to TRBJ2-1, with D hard to call. Per the germline V gene, CDR1 is WSHSY and CDR2 is SAAADI. This CDR3 comprises 15 residues. The germline V and J ends were trimmed by 3 bases and 2 bases, with 11 bases remaining between them. CDR3 sequence (DNA): TGCGCCAGCAGTGAAAACGGGTTCCCCTACAATGAGCAGTTCTTC. Protein: CASSENGFPYNEQFF.

The chain uses TRBV9 and TRBJ1-3, with 7 nucleotides matching TRBD1. Germline CDR1 and CDR2: SGDLS and YYNGEE. V lost 0 bases and J lost 0; bases outside the gene matches: 3. The CDR3 sequence is 16 residues long. The CDR3 loop is CASSVEGQFSGNTIYF. As DNA, the CDR3 is TGTGCCAGCAGCGTAGAGGGACAGTTCTCTGGAAACACCATATATTTT.

This chain connects TRBV19 to TRBJ2-5, with D possibly TRBD1 on 5 matching bases. Germline assignment: CDR1 LNHDA and CDR2 SQIVND (reference sequence). V was clipped by 5 bases and J by 2 bases, with 9 bases between them. This CDR3 comprises 13 residues. In nucleotides, the CDR3 is TGTGCCAGTAGTCCGACAGCACAAGAGACCCAGTACTTC. It is translated as CASSPTAQETQYF.

This sequence joins TRBV13 and TRBJ2-7, with 9 bases that match TRBD1. In germline, CDR1 is PRHDT, CDR2 FYEKMQ (reference sequence). Trimming took 3 bases from V and 3 from J; bases not matched to a gene: 3. This CDR3 spans 14 amino acids. DNA for the CDR3: TGTGCCAGCAGCTTTTGGACAGGGGACTACGAGCAGTACTTC. Translating it yields CASSFWTGDYEQYF.

V is TRBV12-5 and J is TRBJ2-3; a weak D match, TRBD1 (5 bases). The CDR3 has 15 amino acids. The V gene lost 0 bases and the J gene lost 2 bases, with 9 bases spanning the gap. Germline CDR1 LGHNT, CDR2 FRNRAP. The CDR3 loop is CASGLVGANTDTQYF. CDR3 nucleotides: TGTGCTAGTGGTTTGGTAGGGGCAAACACAGATACGCAGTATTTT.

This chain joins TRBV11-2 and TRBJ2-7; D ambiguous. The germline gives CDR1 SGHAT, CDR2 FQNNGV. CDR3 length: 15 residues. The V gene lost 3 bases and the J gene lost 0 bases, with 12 bases spanning the gap. CDR3: CASSLGRWGSYEQYV. The CDR3 bases are TGTGCCAGCAGCTTGGGCCGGTGGGGCTCCTACGAGCAGTACGTC.

This chain links TRBV5-1 with TRBJ2-1, with D perhaps TRBD2 (5 bases). This CDR3 comprises 16 residues. CDR1 is SGHRS and CDR2 is YFSETQ in the germline V gene. Between the trimmed V and J ends, which lost 0 bases and 8 bases, there was a span of 18 bases. The CDR3 nucleotides read TGCGCCAGCAGCTTGGCCAGACTATCCCTCGGCGATGAGCAGTTCTTC. Its protein is CASSLARLSLGDEQFF.

This clone was picked up one time. V usage is TRBV13 and J usage is TRBJ2-2; no clear D. Germline loops: CDR1 PRHDT, CDR2 FYEKMQ (reference sequence). The V end was cut by 7 bases, the J end by 10 bases, with 22 bases between. CDR3 length: 15 amino acids. The CDR3 sequence: CASTFHYGQLSELFF. In DNA form, the CDR3 reads TGTGCCAGCACCTTCCATTATGGGCAGTTATCGGAGCTGTTTTTT.

The chain is built from TRBV10-3 and TRBJ2-3; 13 nucleotides match TRBD2. The CDR3 consists of 15 residues. V gave up 6 bases and J gave up 2 bases; unmatched junction bases: 2. From germline, CDR1 is ENHRY and CDR2 SYGVKD. The CDR3 DNA sequence: TGTGCCATCAGCGGGACTAGCGGGGACACAGATACGCAGTATTTT. Protein sequence: CAISGTSGDTDTQYF.

A single count supports this clone. V gene TRBV19 combines with J gene TRBJ2-2, with D maybe TRBD2 (5 bases). V lost 7 bases to trimming and J lost 4 bases, with 19 bases between them. CDR3 length: 16 amino acids. Germline-derived CDR1 and CDR2 are LNHDA and SQIVND (reference sequence). The CDR3 bases are TGTGCCAGTACTAACAGTTGGGTTGGGAGCACCGGGGAGCTGTTTTTT. This encodes CASTNSWVGSTGELFF.

This sequence joins TRBV6-5 and TRBJ1-2, with D tentatively TRBD1 (5 bases). Trimming removed 3 bases from V and 3 bases from J, with 8 bases in between. CDR1 and CDR2 from the germline V gene are MNHEY and SVGAGI. The CDR3 is 13 amino acids. DNA for the CDR3: TGTGCCAGCAGTTATGGGGCTGACTATGGCTACACCTTC. This codes for CASSYGADYGYTF.

The gene calls are TRBV7-2 and TRBJ2-1, with 7 bases identical to TRBD1. The germline V gene has CDR1 SGHTA and CDR2 FQGNSA. This CDR3 is 16 amino acids long. The trim removed 8 bases at V and 3 bases at J, leaving 13 bases unmatched. CDR3 region: CASASRSGTDYNEQFF. In nucleotides, the CDR3 is TGTGCCAGCGCCAGCCGCTCCGGGACAGACTACAATGAGCAGTTCTTC.

The rearrangement uses TRBV27 and TRBJ1-1; D is uncertain. The CDR3 totals 14 residues. Germline V gives CDR1 MNHEY, CDR2 SMNVEV (reference sequence). V was clipped by 5 bases and J by 1 base, with 11 bases between them. CDR3 coding DNA: TGTGCCAGCAGTCCATGGGGAGGGAACACTGAAGCTTTCTTT. Amino acid sequence: CASSPWGGNTEAFF.

In this sample, this clone turned up a few times. The chain combines TRBV28 with TRBJ1-1; the D is unclear. V lost 5 bases to trimming and J lost 4 bases, with 14 bases between them. The germline V gene encodes CDR1 MDHEN and CDR2 SYDVKM. This CDR3 region has 14 residues. This CDR3 reads CASSRERASTEAFF. The CDR3 DNA reads as TGTGCCAGCAGTAGAGAGAGGGCATCCACTGAAGCTTTCTTT.

V is TRBV4-1 and J is TRBJ2-3; TRBD2 is a possible D gene (5 bases). Germline values: CDR1 MGHRA, CDR2 YSYEKL. The CDR3 is made up of 15 amino acids. V lost 1 base and J 3 bases, leaving 11 bases between the germline ends. The CDR3 sequence: CASSQVGGGTDTQYF. CDR3 nucleotide sequence: TGCGCCAGCAGCCAAGTCGGTGGAGGTACAGATACGCAGTATTTT.

The chain is built from TRBV19 and TRBJ2-1, with 12 bases aligning to TRBD2. Germline assignment: CDR1 LNHDA and CDR2 SQIVND (reference sequence). Trimming cost V 3 bases and J 9 bases; bases outside gene matches: 3. The CDR3 sequence is 14 residues long. The CDR3 nucleotides are TGTGCCAGTAGTATGGCTAGCGGGAGGGTTGAGCAGTTCTTC. Amino acids: CASSMASGRVEQFF.